The present T cell receptor beta chain was sequenced within a study of T cells in Graves' hyperthyroidism and ophthalmopathy. Uncontrolled infection, other autoimmune disease, pregnancy and lactation each barred patients from inclusion. Germline V gene sequence: CDR1 SGHRS, CDR2 YFSETQ. The V gene end was trimmed by 4 bases and the J gene end by 4 bases; junction bases not matched to a gene: 5. The CDR3 loop spans 14 amino acids. This clonotype was detected many times. Its cognate antigen is unknown. Amplification targeted TCR beta CDR3 regions from RNA transcripts. RT-PCR in the first round (using the HTBI primer set) targeted the TCR CDR3. TCRdb reprocessed the multiplex PCR reads via MiXCR and lists one record per CDR3 protein. Of around 700,000 distinct CDR3 sequences listed, around 20% are singletons. Study-level results: A model of 13 V-J pairs discriminated ophthalmopathy from stable hyperthyroidism.

This TCR derives from a woman between 45 and 60 years old with Graves' hyperthyroidism that later progressed to Graves' ophthalmopathy. J is TRBJ1-1 and V is TRBV5-1; TRBD1 matches 9 bases. The sequenced sample was blood. CDR3 sequence reads: CASSTTGGLTEAFF. The CDR3 DNA reads TGCGCCAGCAGCACCACAGGGGGCCTCACTGAAGCTTTCTTT.